This T cell receptor beta chain was identified during a study of blood T cell repertoires in COVID-19. The CDR3 runs to 13 residues. After removal of 1 base from V and 4 bases from J, the junction contained 3 bases not matched to a gene. In germline, CDR1 is SQVTM, CDR2 ANQGSEA. Repertoires were generated with immunoSEQ multiplex PCR, while TCRdb's copy carries only in-frame clones and drops some. This sample has 200,000 or so clones, with approximately 90% found just once. The V and J genes are TRBV29-1 and TRBJ1-2, with 7 bases aligning to TRBD1. This clonotype was obtained from a woman aged 40 to 49 who had recovered from COVID-19. Sequencing was performed on peripheral blood. For the CDR3, the DNA is TGCAGCGTTGAAGTGACAGGGATCTATGGCTACACCTTC. Its translation: CSVEVTGIYGYTF.